These 14 T cell receptor beta chains originate from one sample sequenced in a study of shared clonotypes between healthy human individuals. Data came from immunoSEQ multiplex PCR; TCRdb stores just in-frame clones and leaves some out. The repertoire has a few hundred thousand clones, around 96% of them found once; the top ten carry less than 0.35%. The sample was memory CD8+ T cells sorted from blood. Subset noted: CD45RO+ cells pooled with CCR7-negative TemRA cells. The receptors were sampled from a man aged 25-45 years in good health.

The V and J genes are TRBV4-1 and TRBJ2-7; 8 bases map to TRBD2. This CDR3 spans 14 amino acids. The germline CDR1 and CDR2 sequences are MGHRA and YSYEKL. The trim removed 6 bases at V and 3 bases at J, leaving 7 bases unmatched. CDR3 sequence: CASSLLAGNYEQYF. Written as DNA, the CDR3 is TGCGCCAGCAGTCTTCTAGCGGGTAACTACGAGCAGTACTTC.

The chain is built from TRBV9 and TRBJ2-1; no reliable D call. The CDR3 runs 16 residues. The germline V gene encodes CDR1 SGDLS and CDR2 YYNGEE. V was clipped by 0 bases and J by 4 bases, with 14 bases between them. CDR3 sequence reads: CASSVEVNLLYNEQFF. The CDR3 nucleotides read TGTGCCAGCAGCGTAGAGGTTAACCTGCTATACAATGAGCAGTTCTTC.

This clone showed up just once. The genes are TRBV5-6 and TRBJ2-2, with a possible D match to TRBD2 (5 bases). This CDR3 is built from 13 residues. Trimming left V 5 bases short and J 0 bases short, with 5 bases between. Germline V gives CDR1 SGHDT, CDR2 YYEEEE. CDR3 coding DNA: TGTGCCAGCAGACTAGCGAACACCGGGGAGCTGTTTTTT. It is translated as CASRLANTGELFF.

The chain is built from TRBV4-1 and TRBJ2-3, with 7 positions matching TRBD2. CDR1 is MGHRA and CDR2 is YSYEKL in the germline V gene. The CDR3 totals 16 residues. The trim removed 4 bases at V and 3 bases at J, leaving 10 bases unmatched. For the CDR3, the DNA is TGCGCCAGCAGCCCGTCGACTAGCCTTTGGACAGATACGCAGTATTTT. It translates to CASSPSTSLWTDTQYF.

DNA of the CDR3: TGTGCCAGCAGTTTAACCCGCTGGGGGGGAAACACCATATATTTT. It encodes CASSLTRWGGNTIYF. V usage is TRBV28 and J usage is TRBJ1-3; TRBD1 might be the D (5 bases). The germline gives CDR1 MDHEN, CDR2 SYDVKM. This CDR3 is 15 amino acids long. Trimming pared 2 bases from V and 4 bases from J, leaving 12 bases between.

The chain combines TRBV9 with TRBJ2-1; D possibly matches TRBD1 or TRBD2 (5 bases each). The length of the CDR3 is 15 residues. Germline V gene lookup returns CDR1 SGDLS and CDR2 YYNGEE. The V gene lost 0 bases and the J gene lost 9 bases, with 16 bases spanning the gap. The CDR3 here is CASSVADSLGGEQFF. The CDR3 nucleotides read TGTGCCAGCAGCGTAGCGGACTCTCTTGGGGGTGAGCAGTTCTTC.

The CDR3 region has the DNA TGTGCCAGCAGTGAAGCGGAGACAGGGGAGACTGAAGCTTTCTTT. Translation: CASSEAETGETEAFF. The rearrangement links TRBV2 to TRBJ1-1, with TRBD1 matching 8 bases. The CDR3 loop spans 15 amino acids. Germline loops: CDR1 SNHLY, CDR2 FYNNEI. V was pared by 0 bases and J by 5 bases, with 5 bases of the junction left unmatched.

This clone showed up just once. The CDR3 here is CASRVGIRQPQHF. CDR3 coding DNA: TGTGCCAGCAGAGTTGGCATACGCCAGCCCCAGCATTTT. The chain couples TRBV28 to TRBJ1-5; D ambiguous. In germline, CDR1 is MDHEN, CDR2 SYDVKM. V lost 6 bases and J lost 7, with 13 bases in between. The CDR3 is 13 residues long.

The chain joins TRBV9 to TRBJ2-3, with 9 bases matching TRBD2. Trimming took 0 bases from V and 2 from J; bases not matched to a gene: 4. Germline assignment: CDR1 SGDLS and CDR2 YYNGEE. The CDR3 consists of 16 residues. CDR3 region: CASSVVSSGITDTQYF. In nucleotides, the CDR3 is TGTGCCAGCAGCGTAGTGTCTAGCGGGATCACAGATACGCAGTATTTT.

The DNA of the CDR3 is TGTGCCAGCAGCTTATCCGGGACTAGCGGGAGAAATGAGCAGTTCTTC. It translates to CASSLSGTSGRNEQFF. This chain uses TRBV7-9 with TRBJ2-1, with 14 bases fitting TRBD2. V dropped 2 bases and J dropped 7; count of bases not matched to a gene: 4. The germline gives CDR1 SEHNR, CDR2 FQNEAQ (reference sequence). This CDR3 is 16 amino acids long.

The CDR3: CASSPKATGRRVNTEAFF. CDR3 in DNA: TGTGCCAGTAGTCCCAAGGCGACAGGGAGAAGAGTGAACACTGAAGCTTTCTTT. The rearrangement joins TRBV19 to TRBJ1-1; 7 bases fit TRBD1. Germline CDR1 is LNHDA and CDR2 is SQIVND (reference sequence). With 5 bases clipped from V and 0 bases from J, the junction kept 15 bases outside the gene matches. CDR3 length: 18 residues.

The CDR3 is CASSLVEGGYTF. The CDR3 nucleotides are TGTGCCAGCAGCTTGGTAGAGGGTGGCTACACCTTC. The genes are TRBV5-4 and TRBJ1-2; D not resolved. Trimming took off 0 bases at V and 7 bases at J, with 7 bases between the two ends. The CDR3 has 12 amino acids. Germline loops: CDR1 SGHNT, CDR2 YYREEE (reference sequence).

The rearrangement joins TRBV6-1 to TRBJ2-5, with D uncertain. This CDR3 is 12 amino acids long. Germline V gene sequence: CDR1 MNHNS, CDR2 SASEGT. V was clipped by 8 bases and J by 5 bases, with 12 bases between them. The CDR3 region has the DNA TGTGCCAGCTATCGGCTCCCGGAGACCCAGTACTTC. Translation gives CASYRLPETQYF.

This rearrangement joins TRBV2 to TRBJ2-1; D unclear. Germline V gene lookup returns CDR1 SNHLY and CDR2 FYNNEI. V lost 7 bases, J lost 9 bases, and 10 bases lay in between. The CDR3 contains 11 residues. In DNA form, the CDR3 reads TGTGCCAGCATTTTGTTCGCTGAGCAGTTCTTC. Its translation is CASILFAEQFF.